The 20 T cell receptor beta chains in this list originate from one sample, sequenced in a study of cytomegalovirus exposure and HLA in healthy donors. PCR employed 60 Vbeta and 13 Jbeta primers. Method: immunoSEQ multiplex PCR; TCRdb's copy keeps in-frame clones and lacks some. The top ten hold roughly 9.2% of the sample, which has some 52,000 clones, approximately 70% seen once. Sequencing was performed on PBMCs. These receptors came from a woman between 50 and 59 years old in good health and CMV-seronegative.

V and J are TRBV4-3 and TRBJ2-7, with 7 bases fitting TRBD2. Per the germline V gene, CDR1 is LGHNA and CDR2 is YSLEER. V trimming: 5 bases; J trimming: 3 bases; junction bases outside the gene matches: 10. This CDR3 is built from 15 residues. The CDR3, as DNA: TGCGCCAGCAGCGCTCAGCGGGGAGCCTTCTACGAGCAGTACTTC. Its translation is CASSAQRGAFYEQYF.

This clone has only one observation. The V call is TRBV2, the J call TRBJ2-5; no clear D. The CDR3 is made up of 12 amino acids. The germline V and J ends were trimmed by 4 bases and 2 bases, with 5 bases remaining between them. Germline assignment: CDR1 SNHLY and CDR2 FYNNEI. CDR3 coding DNA: TGTGCCAGCAGTGCAATGCAAGAGACCCAGTACTTC. Protein product: CASSAMQETQYF.

Only one count was recorded for this clone. The CDR3 reads CASSLGRQNYEQYF. Here the CDR3 DNA reads TGTGCCAGCAGCTTAGGAAGACAAAACTACGAGCAGTACTTC. The chain combines TRBV7-9 with TRBJ2-7; D unresolved. The CDR3 extends over 14 amino acids. V shed 1 base and J shed 3 bases, with 10 bases lying between them. Germline assignment: CDR1 SEHNR and CDR2 FQNEAQ (reference sequence). Complete variable domain (other parts from reference TRBV7-9 and TRBJ2-7): DTGVSQNPRHKITKRGQNVTFRCDPISEHNRLYWYRQTLGQGPEFLTYFQNEAQLEKSRLLSDRFSAERPKGSFSTLEIQRTEQGDSAMYLCASSLGRQNYEQYFGPGTRLTVT.

The V call is TRBV7-8, the J call TRBJ1-1, with D perhaps TRBD1 (5 bases). The CDR3 covers 14 residues. CDR1 and CDR2 (germline): SGHVS, FQNEAQ. Trimming left V 5 bases short and J 6 bases short, with 16 bases between. The CDR3 spells CASSPQGAGAEAFF. For the CDR3, the DNA is TGTGCCAGCAGCCCCCAGGGAGCGGGGGCTGAAGCTTTCTTT.

A remark on this clone: This may be a read error, as it is one base from a much larger clone. The gene calls are TRBV7-9 and TRBJ1-5; D perhaps matches TRBD1 (6 bases). The germline CDR1 and CDR2 sequences are SEHNR and FQNEAQ (reference sequence). V lost 4 bases to trimming and J lost 4 bases, with 8 bases between them. This CDR3 contains 13 residues. Here the CDR3 DNA reads TGTGCCAGCAGCTCCCAGGGGAATCAGCCCCAGCATTTT. Its protein is CASSSQGNQPQHF.

The chain uses TRBV19 and TRBJ1-5, with D unresolved. The CDR3 extends over 14 amino acids. V was shortened by 5 bases and J by 3 bases, with 11 bases between the two germline ends. CDR1 and CDR2 (germline): LNHDA, SQIVND (reference sequence). Written as DNA, the CDR3 is TGTGCCAGTAGTGGAGTGAACCCCAATCAGCCCCAGCATTTT. Its protein product is CASSGVNPNQPQHF.

This chain uses TRBV18 with TRBJ2-1, with D maybe TRBD2 (6 bases). The CDR3 extends over 13 amino acids. V was clipped by 3 bases and J by 8 bases, with 11 bases between them. CDR1 and CDR2 (germline): KGHSH, LQKENI. As DNA, the CDR3 is TGTGCCAGCTCACCTCCCGGGGGTTATGAGCAGTTCTTC. Its translation is CASSPPGGYEQFF.

This clone was seen a handful of times. V usage is TRBV28 and J usage is TRBJ1-2, with D tentatively TRBD1 (6 bases). V dropped 7 bases and J dropped 10 bases, with 16 bases sitting between them. Germline CDR1 is MDHEN and CDR2 is SYDVKM. This CDR3 spans 12 amino acids. This chain's CDR3 is CASTLREGDYTF. CDR3 DNA: TGTGCCAGCACCCTCCGGGAGGGGGACTACACCTTC.

This chain joins TRBV5-1 and TRBJ1-4; D unresolved. The CDR3 has 13 amino acids. CDR1 and CDR2 (germline): SGHRS, YFSETQ. The ends were cut back, 4 bases at V and 7 bases at J, with 11 bases in the middle. Here the CDR3 DNA reads TGCGCCAGCAGCCCGGGATCTGGTGAAAAACTGTTTTTT. Residues: CASSPGSGEKLFF.

The chain has TRBV28 and TRBJ2-1; 12 bases align to TRBD2. J gave up 10 bases and V 4 bases, and 2 bases lay outside the gene matches. The CDR3 covers 13 residues. The germline gives CDR1 MDHEN, CDR2 SYDVKM. Here the CDR3 reads CASSWTSGTEQFF. The CDR3 DNA reads as TGTGCCAGCAGTTGGACTAGCGGGACAGAGCAGTTCTTC.

The chain uses TRBV7-2 and TRBJ2-3; D is unresolved. This CDR3 has 15 residues. From germline, CDR1 is SGHTA and CDR2 FQGNSA. Trimming took 5 bases from V and 0 from J, leaving 12 bases between them. The chain's CDR3 is CASSQSRSSTDTQYF. CDR3 nucleotides: TGTGCCAGCAGCCAATCGAGGTCTAGCACAGATACGCAGTATTTT.

The chain is built from TRBV28 and TRBJ1-4; the match to TRBD1 covers 8 bases. The CDR3 contains 16 residues. V trimming: 4 bases; J trimming: 7 bases; junction bases outside the gene matches: 11. The V gene's germline CDR1 is MDHEN and CDR2 SYDVKM. The CDR3 sequence is CASSSWTGRSGEKLFF. The CDR3 DNA is TGTGCCAGCAGTTCCTGGACAGGGCGAAGTGGTGAAAAACTGTTTTTT.

This CDR3 reads CASSRTSGVFGETQYF. As DNA, the CDR3 is TGTGCCAGCAGCCGGACTAGCGGGGTCTTCGGAGAGACCCAGTACTTC. The V call is TRBV11-1, the J call TRBJ2-5; TRBD2 matches at 12 bases. V dropped 5 bases and J dropped 4; count of bases not matched to a gene: 8. This CDR3 has 16 amino acids. Germline V gene sequence: CDR1 SGHAT, CDR2 FQDESV (reference sequence).

The chain employs TRBV2 and TRBJ2-7, with 9 bases fitting TRBD1. CDR3 size: 14 residues. V gave up 11 bases and J gave up 4 bases; unmatched junction bases: 12. Germline CDR1 is SNHLY and CDR2 is FYNNEI. CDR3 sequence: CACSGQGIFYEQYF. Here the CDR3 DNA reads TGTGCCTGCTCGGGACAGGGCATCTTTTACGAGCAGTACTTC.

This clone occurred a few times. For the CDR3, the DNA is TGTGCCAGCAGTGACTCGAAACTCGAGGGCTACACCTTC. This sequence encodes CASSDSKLEGYTF. This chain links TRBV6-4 with TRBJ1-2; D is undetermined. The CDR3 is 13 amino acids. The V end lost 0 bases, the J end lost 8 bases, and 10 bases lay between the germline ends. CDR1 and CDR2 from the germline V gene are MRHNA and SNTAGT.

The rearrangement joins TRBV7-9 to TRBJ2-7; 10 positions match TRBD1. V lost 2 bases, J lost 3 bases, and 4 bases stayed unmatched. CDR1 is SEHNR and CDR2 is FQNEAQ in the germline V gene (reference sequence). The CDR3 sequence is 15 residues long. The CDR3 protein is CASSLRDRGNYEQYV. The CDR3 region has the DNA TGTGCCAGCAGCTTACGGGACAGGGGTAACTACGAGCAGTACGTC.

This clone is a singleton in its sample. The J gene is TRBJ1-6, the V gene TRBV6-1, with D possibly matching TRBD1 (5 bases). Trimming shortened V by 3 bases and J by 8 bases, and 8 bases separated the two germline ends. CDR1 and CDR2 from the germline V gene are MNHNS and SASEGT. The CDR3 contains 13 residues. CDR3 sequence (DNA): TGTGCCAGCAGTGACAGGGTGGATTCACCCCTCCACTTT. Protein: CASSDRVDSPLHF.

The chain links TRBV28 to TRBJ2-7; a possible D gene is TRBD1 (5 bases). V was cut by 5 bases and J by 1 base, with 9 bases left in between. The germline gives CDR1 MDHEN, CDR2 SYDVKM. The CDR3 consists of 13 residues. The CDR3 region has the DNA TGTGCCAGCAGTGCGACAGCTTCCTACGAGCAGTACTTC. This translates into CASSATASYEQYF.

This clone was counted only a few times. This rearrangement joins TRBV19 to TRBJ1-2; TRBD1 aligns across 9 bases. Germline CDR1 is LNHDA and CDR2 is SQIVND (reference sequence). The CDR3 covers 14 residues. After removal of 5 bases from V and 5 bases from J, the junction contained 6 bases not matched to a gene. This CDR3 reads CASSPQGAEYGYTF. The CDR3 DNA reads as TGTGCCAGTAGTCCACAGGGGGCGGAATATGGCTACACCTTC.

The chain joins TRBV6-1 to TRBJ2-7; TRBD2 is a possible D gene (5 bases). Trimming shortened V by 2 bases and J by 3 bases, and 11 bases separated the two germline ends. The germline V gene encodes CDR1 MNHNS and CDR2 SASEGT. The CDR3 totals 14 residues. The CDR3 here is CASSESGHLYEQYF. CDR3 DNA: TGTGCCAGCAGTGAAAGCGGCCACCTCTACGAGCAGTACTTC.